A single sample gave rise to the 5 T cell receptor beta chains below, sequenced in a study of T cell responses to AZD1222 COVID-19 vaccine. Clones were read by immunoSEQ multiplex PCR, and TCRdb kept only the in-frame ones, dropping some. Of some 120,000 clones listed, almost 90% are singletons. The sequenced sample was peripheral blood, obtained on day 0 of AZD1222 vaccination. The receptors were sampled from an adult in good health.

This clone showed up just once. The chain recombines TRBV19 with TRBJ1-5; 9 bases agree with TRBD1. Germline trimming cut 4 bases from V and 6 bases from J; bases unmatched to any gene: 7. Germline assignment: CDR1 LNHDA and CDR2 SQIVND (reference sequence). The CDR3 contains 15 residues. The CDR3 loop is CASSSRDRALQPQHF. The CDR3 region has the DNA TGTGCCAGTAGTAGCCGGGACAGGGCCCTTCAGCCCCAGCATTTT. Combining the CDR3 with reference TRBV19 and TRBJ1-5 gives the whole variable domain DGGITQSPKYLFRKEGQNVTLSCEQNLNHDAMYWYRQDPGQGLRLIYYSQIVNDFQKGDIAEGYSVSREKKESFPLTVTSAQKNPTAFYLCASSSRDRALQPQHFGDGTRLSIL.

The rearrangement joins TRBV5-4 to TRBJ2-1, with D perhaps matching TRBD1 (7 bases). Trimming took 7 bases from V and 7 from J, leaving 18 bases between them. The CDR3 is made up of 14 amino acids. The germline gives CDR1 SGHNT, CDR2 YYREEE (reference sequence). Written as DNA, the CDR3 is TGTGCCAGCGGCCCAGGGGGGTCAGGAAATGAGCAGTTCTTC. Translating it yields CASGPGGSGNEQFF.

This chain joins TRBV7-2 and TRBJ1-5, with D unresolved. Germline loops: CDR1 SGHTA, CDR2 FQGNSA. V was shortened by 5 bases and J by 0 bases, with 11 bases between the two germline ends. This CDR3 is built from 15 residues. CDR3 protein: CASSRPGFSNQPQHF. Here the CDR3 DNA reads TGTGCCAGCAGCCGGCCGGGGTTTAGCAATCAGCCCCAGCATTTT. Variable domain in full (rest from reference TRBV7-2 and TRBJ1-5): GAGVSQSPSNKVTEKGKDVELRCDPISGHTALYWYRQSLGQGLEFLIYFQGNSAPDKSGLPSDRFSAERTGGSVSTLTIQRTQQEDSAVYLCASSRPGFSNQPQHFGDGTRLSIL.

This clone was observed once. The DNA for the CDR3 is TGTGCCAGCAGTGGGGGGATAGGGATAAAAGAGACCCAGTACTTC. Translating gives CASSGGIGIKETQYF. This sequence joins TRBV28 and TRBJ2-5; weak D call: TRBD2 (6 bases). Germline lookup yields CDR1 MDHEN and CDR2 SYDVKM. Between the trimmed V and J ends, which lost 5 bases and 3 bases, there was a span of 16 bases. The CDR3 covers 15 residues.

The chain links TRBV4-1 to TRBJ2-7; no reliable D call. Germline lookup yields CDR1 MGHRA and CDR2 YSYEKL. The CDR3 is made up of 13 amino acids. The V end was cut by 3 bases, the J end by 4 bases, with 10 bases between. The CDR3 DNA reads as TGCGCCAGCAGCCACCAAGACGGATACGAGCAGTACTTC. Its protein product is CASSHQDGYEQYF.